This note documents a single T cell receptor beta chain sequence. As yet, its antigen is unknown. This entry is derived from a study of cytomegalovirus exposure and HLA in healthy donors. The PCR ran on 60 Vbeta and 13 Jbeta primers. In the study's own analysis: It was a later analysis that counted some 80 million unique TCR beta chains, of which roughly 10 million were shared. Only in-frame clones appear in the TCRdb table, and some are missing; sequencing was by immunoSEQ multiplex PCR. V and J calls and clone size follow that table, whereas D and trimming were derived from the DNA. The table records 180,000 or so clones, about four fifths of them present only once. The V end was cut by 5 bases, the J end by 2 bases, with 16 bases between. Germline CDR1 reads MGHRA; CDR2 reads YSYEKL. This CDR3 comprises 15 residues. General study results and limits: Several of the most significant clusters were apparently associated with common viral pathogens in a later analysis. In an earlier analysis, most TCR beta V segments were productive about 87% or about 30% of the time. Association with HLA alleles at 0.05 false discovery rate was found for roughly 17,000 TCR beta sequences in a later analysis.

V is TRBV4-1 and J is TRBJ2-7; weak D call: TRBD1 (6 bases). The sequenced sample consisted of PBMCs. The sequence derives from a female donor in good health and CMV-seronegative. The CDR3: CASSFQDSITYEQYF. In nucleotides, the CDR3 is TGCGCCAGCAGCTTTCAGGACAGTATTACCTACGAGCAGTACTTC.